This T cell receptor (beta chain) was identified during a study of beta chain features in type 1 diabetes. The whole isolated RNA underwent reverse transcription, so sequencing captured expressed TCRB transcripts. The study sequenced naive, central memory and regulatory T cell samples to an average of about 3.5 million reads. Generated by immunoSEQ multiplex PCR, the TCRdb table keeps only in-frame clones and is missing some. This repertoire shows roughly 150,000 clones, roughly 11% found once; its top ten account for about 2%. Overall study findings and caveats: Cells that show high TCR expression could be over-represented by cDNA sequencing.

The V gene's germline CDR1 is SGHRS and CDR2 YFSETQ. CDR3 length: 13 residues. J gave up 3 bases and V 4 bases, and 3 bases lay outside the gene matches. In this sample, this clone turned up a few times. Its antigen is currently unknown. This sequence joins TRBV5-1 and TRBJ1-1; the match to TRBD1 covers 7 bases. This TCR was sampled from a man aged 18 to 35 in good health. The sequenced material came from central memory CD4+ T cells from blood. As DNA, the CDR3 is TGCGCCAGCAGCCGACAGGGCTACACTGAAGCTTTCTTT. Protein product: CASSRQGYTEAFF. Full variable domain (outside the CDR3, taken from reference TRBV5-1 and TRBJ1-1): KAGVTQTPRYLIKTRGQQVTLSCSPISGHRSVSWYQQTPGQGLQFLFEYFSETQRNKGNFPGRFSGRQFSNSRSEMNVSTLELGDSALYLCASSRQGYTEAFFGQGTRLTVV.